This paragraph reports one TCR beta chain. Its antigen is undetermined. The source of the sample is a study of shared clonotypes between healthy human individuals. Study-level background: CD4 naive and memory got three plates each, CD8 naive two, CD8 memory one.

Sequenced by immunoSEQ multiplex PCR; TCRdb stores in-frame clones only, minus some. The repertoire includes some 2 million clones, 95% of them detected once, and approximately 0.13% sits in the top ten. Notes on the study in general: Shared across a few donors were roughly 4.8% of the naive CD4 clonotypes. In having few donors, the study represented limited genetic and exposure-history diversity.

The CDR3 length is 15 residues. Per the germline V gene, CDR1 is LNHNV and CDR2 is YYDKDF (reference sequence). V was trimmed by 1 base and J by 5 bases, leaving 9 bases between them. The clonotype was recovered from a man aged 18-30 years in good health. This chain connects TRBV15 to TRBJ1-6; weak D call: TRBD1 (6 bases). Sequencing used naive CD4+ T cells sorted from blood. Subset described: CD45RA+ positively selected. The CDR3 nucleotides read TGTGCCACCAGCAGAGGGACAGCGGATAATTCACCCCTCCACTTT. It codes for CATSRGTADNSPLHF.